This T cell receptor (beta chain) was observed in a study of shared clonotypes between healthy human individuals. The overall study: Each donor had three CD4 naive, three CD4 memory, two CD8 naive and one CD8 memory plate.

As defined, naive CD8 cells were CD45RO-negative and positively selected for CCR7, with terminally differentiated effector memory CD45RA+ cells excluded. The CDR3 is 14 amino acids. Germline loops: CDR1 MGHDK, CDR2 SYGVNS. The V gene end was trimmed by 5 bases and the J gene end by 3 bases; junction bases not matched to a gene: 5. TCRdb's copy holds only in-frame clones and misses some; the assay was immunoSEQ multiplex PCR. The table has nearly 600,000 clones, 95% to 96% seen once; the top ten hold around 0.11%. The source material was naive CD8+ T cells sorted from blood. The chain combines TRBV25-1 with TRBJ2-7; 9 bases line up with TRBD1. The sequence derives from a woman aged 25 to 39 in good health. CDR3 protein: CASSTGTGNYEQYF. The CDR3 DNA sequence: TGTGCCAGCAGTACCGGGACAGGGAACTACGAGCAGTACTTC.